The TCR beta chain described here comes from a study of T cells in Graves' hyperthyroidism and ophthalmopathy. Whole-study results and caveats: Blood also carried most thyroid clonotypes expanded above 0.001. The model foresaw ophthalmopathy a median approximately 6.1 months prior to onset.

There are many counts of this clonotype. Its antigen is not known. Over 9 ml of fresh peripheral blood supplied the PBMCs. CDR1 and CDR2 from the germline V gene are MDHEN and SYDVKM. The V gene end was trimmed by 5 bases and the J gene end by 10 bases; junction bases not matched to a gene: 12. This CDR3 comprises 15 residues. TCR beta CDR3 region amplification was performed from RNA transcripts. During a first-round RT-PCR of the TCR CDR3, the HTBI primer set was used. TCRdb redid the calling of the multiplex PCR reads with MiXCR, one entry per CDR3 protein. This sample has 300,000 to 400,000 distinct CDR3 sequences; 18% occur once, and the top ten carry under 55%.

The rearrangement uses TRBV28 and TRBJ2-1, with TRBD1 matching over 9 bases. The sample comprised blood. This TCR derives from a woman aged 45 to 65 with Graves' hyperthyroidism. The DNA for the CDR3 is TGTGCCAGCAGTCAAGGGACAGGGTGGGTCGAGGAGCAGTTCTTC. Its protein is CASSQGTGWVEEQFF.